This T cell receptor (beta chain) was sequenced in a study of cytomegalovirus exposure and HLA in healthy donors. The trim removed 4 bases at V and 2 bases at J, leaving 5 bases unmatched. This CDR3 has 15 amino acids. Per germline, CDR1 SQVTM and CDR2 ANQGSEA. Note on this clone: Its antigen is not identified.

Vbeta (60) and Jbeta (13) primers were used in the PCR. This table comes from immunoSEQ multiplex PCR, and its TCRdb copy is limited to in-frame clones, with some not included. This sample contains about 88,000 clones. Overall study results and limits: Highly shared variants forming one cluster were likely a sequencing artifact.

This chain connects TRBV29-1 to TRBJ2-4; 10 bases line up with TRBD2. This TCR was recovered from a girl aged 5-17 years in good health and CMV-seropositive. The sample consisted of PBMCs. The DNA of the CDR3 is TGCAGCGTTGCCAGCGGGGGGGGATCCAAAAACATTCAGTACTTC. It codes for CSVASGGGSKNIQYF.